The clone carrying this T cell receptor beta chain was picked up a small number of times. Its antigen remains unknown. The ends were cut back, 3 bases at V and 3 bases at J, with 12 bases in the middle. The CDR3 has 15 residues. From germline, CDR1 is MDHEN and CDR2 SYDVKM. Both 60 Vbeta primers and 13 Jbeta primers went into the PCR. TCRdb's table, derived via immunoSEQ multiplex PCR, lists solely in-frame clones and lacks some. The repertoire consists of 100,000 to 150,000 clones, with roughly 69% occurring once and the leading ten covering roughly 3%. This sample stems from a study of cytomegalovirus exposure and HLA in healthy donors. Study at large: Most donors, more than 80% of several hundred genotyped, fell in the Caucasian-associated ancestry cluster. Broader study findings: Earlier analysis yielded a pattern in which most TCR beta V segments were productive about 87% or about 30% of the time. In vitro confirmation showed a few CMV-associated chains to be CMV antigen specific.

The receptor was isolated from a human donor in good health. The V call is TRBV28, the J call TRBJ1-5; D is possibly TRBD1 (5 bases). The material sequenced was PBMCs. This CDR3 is CASSLPQGNNQPQHF. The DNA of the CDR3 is TGTGCCAGCAGTTTGCCCCAGGGTAACAATCAGCCCCAGCATTTT. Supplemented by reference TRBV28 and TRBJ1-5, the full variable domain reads DVKVTQSSRYLVKRTGEKVFLECVQDMDHENMFWYRQDPGLGLRLIYFSYDVKMKEKGDIPEGYSVSREKKERFSLILESASTNQTSMYLCASSLPQGNNQPQHFGDGTRLSIL.